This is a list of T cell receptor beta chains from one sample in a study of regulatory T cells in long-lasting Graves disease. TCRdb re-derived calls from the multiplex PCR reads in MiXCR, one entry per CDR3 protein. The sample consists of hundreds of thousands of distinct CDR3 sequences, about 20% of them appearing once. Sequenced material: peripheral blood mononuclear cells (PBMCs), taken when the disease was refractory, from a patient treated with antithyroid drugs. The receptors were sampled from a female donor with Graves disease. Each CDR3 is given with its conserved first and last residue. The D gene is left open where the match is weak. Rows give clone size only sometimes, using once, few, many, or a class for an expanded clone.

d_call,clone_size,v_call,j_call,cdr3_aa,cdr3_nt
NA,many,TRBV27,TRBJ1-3,CASSPTPNPAGNTIYF,TGTGCCAGCAGTCCCACACCAAACCCGGCCGGAAACACCATATATTTT
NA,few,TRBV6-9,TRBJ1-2,CASSYRAADLDTYRTNYGYTF,TGTGCCAGCAGTTACAGAGCGGCCGACCTGGACACTTACCGAACTAACTATGGCTACACCTTC
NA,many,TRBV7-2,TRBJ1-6,CASSLESYNSPLHF,TGTGCCAGCAGCTTAGAGAGTTATAATTCACCCCTCCACTTT
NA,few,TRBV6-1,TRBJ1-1,CASSPTFTGVGEFKPEAFF,TGTGCCAGCTCCCCTACTTTTACCGGGGTCGGGGAGTTTAAGCCTGAAGCTTTCTTT
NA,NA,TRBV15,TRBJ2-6,CATSRDPLTVFSGANVLTF,TGTGCCACCAGCAGAGATCCCCTGACAGTCTTCTCTGGGGCCAACGTCCTGACTTTC
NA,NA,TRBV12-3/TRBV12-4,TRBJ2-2,CASSRGRGLTGELFF,TGTGCCAGCAGTCGGGGGCGGGGACTCACCGGGGAGCTGTTTTTT
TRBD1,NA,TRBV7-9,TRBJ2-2,CASSPSGTGGTGELFF,TGTGCCAGCAGCCCCTCCGGGACAGGAGGAACCGGGGAGCTGTTTTTT
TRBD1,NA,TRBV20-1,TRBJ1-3,CSAIRGLDTIYF,TGCAGTGCCATCAGGGGGCTGGACACCATATATTTT
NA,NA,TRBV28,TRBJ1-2,CASSLVGAIYGYTF,TGTGCCAGCAGTTTGGTGGGCGCGATCTATGGCTACACCTTC
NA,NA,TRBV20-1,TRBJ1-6,CSARVGGAALGSPLHF,TGCAGTGCTAGAGTCGGTGGGGCAGCTTTGGGTTCACCCCTCCACTTT
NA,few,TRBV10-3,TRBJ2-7,CAITAHGSYEQYF,TGTGCCATCACCGCACATGGATCCTACGAGCAGTACTTC
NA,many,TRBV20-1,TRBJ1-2,CSATGQSYGYTF,TGCAGTGCCACCGGACAGTCCTATGGCTACACCTTC
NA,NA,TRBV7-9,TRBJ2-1,CASSQEVPNEQFF,TGTGCCAGCAGCCAGGAGGTCCCCAATGAGCAGTTCTTC
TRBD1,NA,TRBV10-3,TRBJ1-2,CATFGQGNYGYTF,TGTGCCACCTTCGGACAGGGCAACTATGGCTACACCTTC
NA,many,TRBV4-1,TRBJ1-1,CASSQPGRVRVNTEAFF,TGCGCCAGCAGCCAACCTGGGAGGGTCAGGGTGAACACTGAAGCTTTCTTT
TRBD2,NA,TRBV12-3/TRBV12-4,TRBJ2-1,CASSPGLSTYNEQFF,TGTGCCAGCAGCCCGGGACTATCAACTTACAATGAGCAGTTCTTC
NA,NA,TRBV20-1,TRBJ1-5,CSARETSNQPQHF,TGCAGTGCTAGGGAGACTAGCAATCAGCCCCAGCATTTT
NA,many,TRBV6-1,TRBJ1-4,CASTGAREKLFF,TGTGCCAGCACGGGGGCGCGGGAAAAACTGTTTTTT
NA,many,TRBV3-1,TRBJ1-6,CASSHSTTSLHF,TGTGCCAGCAGCCATTCTACTACCTCCCTCCACTTT
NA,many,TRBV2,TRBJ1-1,CASSEVTVNTEAFF,TGTGCCAGCAGTGAGGTCACGGTGAACACTGAAGCTTTCTTT
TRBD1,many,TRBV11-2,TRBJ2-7,CASSSGIVDRVEQYF,TGTGCCAGCAGCTCTGGGATAGTCGACAGGGTCGAGCAGTACTTC
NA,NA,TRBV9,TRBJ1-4,CASSGGELGEKLFF,TGTGCCAGCAGCGGCGGCGAATTAGGCGAAAAACTGTTTTTT
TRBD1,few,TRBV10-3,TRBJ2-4,CAISDFPGQTKNIQYF,TGTGCCATCAGTGACTTTCCGGGACAGACCAAAAACATTCAGTACTTC
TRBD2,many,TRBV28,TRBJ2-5,CASSLWSSGQETQYF,TGTGCCAGCAGTTTATGGTCTAGCGGACAAGAGACCCAGTACTTC
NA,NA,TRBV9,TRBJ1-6,CASSPQDGYNSPLHF,TGTGCCAGCAGTCCCCAGGATGGGTATAATTCACCCCTCCACTTT
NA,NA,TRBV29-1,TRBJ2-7,CSVVSGRVGSEQYF,TGCAGCGTTGTATCGGGAAGGGTCGGTAGCGAGCAGTACTTC
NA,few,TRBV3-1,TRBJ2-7,CASSHSNVPYEQYF,TGTGCCAGCAGCCACTCGAACGTGCCATACGAGCAGTACTTC
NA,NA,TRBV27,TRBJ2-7,CASSLSRPRVYEQYF,TGTGCCAGCAGTTTATCACGGCCTAGAGTATACGAGCAGTACTTC
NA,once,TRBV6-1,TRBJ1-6,CASRGAGRGSPLHF,TGTGCCAGCAGGGGCGCGGGGCGCGGTTCACCCCTCCACTTT
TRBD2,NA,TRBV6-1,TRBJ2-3,CASSPRTSGGHVDTQYF,TGTGCCAGCAGCCCCAGGACTAGCGGGGGGCATGTAGATACGCAGTATTTT
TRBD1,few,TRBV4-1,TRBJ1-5,CASSQGPFGTGDGQPQHF,TGCGCCAGCAGCCAAGGCCCTTTCGGGACAGGGGACGGTCAGCCCCAGCATTTT
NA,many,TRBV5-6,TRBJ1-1,CASSLSLKNTEAFF,TGTGCCAGCAGCTTGAGCCTCAAGAACACTGAAGCTTTCTTT
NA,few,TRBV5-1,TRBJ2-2,CASSLGHTTGELFF,TGCGCCAGCAGCTTGGGACACACCACCGGGGAGCTGTTTTTT
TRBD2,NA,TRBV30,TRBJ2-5,CAWVNRSSGWGRWETQYF,TGTGCCTGGGTCAACCGGTCTAGCGGGTGGGGGAGGTGGGAGACCCAGTACTTC
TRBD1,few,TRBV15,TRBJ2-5,CATSRGVQGGETQYF,TGTGCCACCAGCAGAGGGGTACAGGGGGGAGAGACCCAGTACTTC
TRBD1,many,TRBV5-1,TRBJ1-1,CASSLYGTGNTEAFF,TGCGCCAGCAGCTTGTACGGGACAGGGAACACTGAAGCTTTCTTT
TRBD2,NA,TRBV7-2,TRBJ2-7,CASSYGSGSGEQYF,TGTGCCAGCAGCTACGGTAGCGGGAGTGGCGAGCAGTACTTC
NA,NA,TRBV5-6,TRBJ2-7,CASSLLTGIFSYEQYF,TGTGCCAGCAGCTTGTTAACAGGGATTTTCTCCTACGAGCAGTACTTC
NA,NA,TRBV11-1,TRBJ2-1,CASSLAGSEQFF,TGTGCCAGCAGCTTAGCGGGGAGCGAGCAGTTCTTC
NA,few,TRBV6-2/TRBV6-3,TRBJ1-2,CASSVGRYGYTF,TGTGCCAGCAGCGTGGGCCGCTATGGCTACACCTTC
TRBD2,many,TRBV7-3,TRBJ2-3,CASSLTGLAGADTQYF,TGTGCCAGCAGCTTAACGGGACTAGCGGGAGCAGATACGCAGTATTTT
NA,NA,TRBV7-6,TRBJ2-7,CASSTDGAEQYF,TGTGCCAGCAGCACCGACGGGGCCGAGCAGTACTTC